The 32 T cell receptor beta chains below all came from one sample that was sequenced in a study of shared clonotypes between healthy human individuals. Produced via immunoSEQ multiplex PCR; TCRdb's table is partial and in-frame only. The data contain more than 1 million clones, more than 75% of them seen just once; the ten biggest clones take up more than 0.5%. The sample taken for sequencing was memory CD4+ T cells from PBMCs. The subset is: CD45RA-negative fraction. The origin of the receptors is a man younger than 35 in good health. Some clones in this sample may be carry-over from other donors' samples.

V and J are TRBV28 and TRBJ1-5; 9 bases are shared with TRBD1. J was trimmed by 6 bases and V by 6 bases; bases with no gene match: 9. The length of the CDR3 is 15 residues. Germline V gene lookup returns CDR1 MDHEN and CDR2 SYDVKM. Here the CDR3 reads CASSTRTGEIQPQHF. In nucleotides, the CDR3 is TGTGCCAGCAGCACTAGGACAGGGGAGATTCAGCCCCAGCATTTT.

The CDR3 reads CASSLIGGREEQFF. Written as DNA, the CDR3 is TGTGCCAGCAGCTTAATCGGGGGTCGCGAGGAGCAGTTCTTC. This chain joins TRBV7-9 and TRBJ2-1, with D possibly matching TRBD2 (6 bases). The CDR3 has 14 amino acids. V shed 2 bases and J shed 10 bases, with 15 bases lying between them. The germline V gene encodes CDR1 SEHNR and CDR2 FQNEAQ (reference sequence). Complete variable domain (other parts from reference TRBV7-9 and TRBJ2-1): DTGVSQNPRHKITKRGQNVTFRCDPISEHNRLYWYRQTLGQGPEFLTYFQNEAQLEKSRLLSDRFSAERPKGSFSTLEIQRTEQGDSAMYLCASSLIGGREEQFFGPGTRLTVL.

The rearrangement links TRBV2 to TRBJ1-5; D is perhaps TRBD1 (5 bases). V lost 4 bases and J 3 bases, leaving 13 bases between the germline ends. The germline gives CDR1 SNHLY, CDR2 FYNNEI. The CDR3 loop spans 15 amino acids. The CDR3 loop reads CASSADSLPNQPQHF. In nucleotides, the CDR3 is TGTGCCAGCAGTGCTGACAGCTTACCCAATCAGCCCCAGCATTTT.

This clone was seen more than once but under ten times. Here the CDR3 DNA reads TGTGCCAGCAGCTTTGCAGGGGTGAGCACCGGGGAGCTGTTTTTT. This codes for CASSFAGVSTGELFF. The V and J genes are TRBV7-8 and TRBJ2-2; a possible D gene is TRBD1 (6 bases). Per germline, CDR1 SGHVS and CDR2 FQNEAQ. V gave up 3 bases and J gave up 4 bases, with 12 bases separating them. The length of the CDR3 is 15 residues.

V gene TRBV6-5 combines with J gene TRBJ2-7; unclear D gene. The germline CDR1 and CDR2 sequences are MNHEY and SVGAGI. The CDR3 totals 12 residues. The V gene lost 4 bases and the J gene lost 1 base, with 5 bases spanning the gap. CDR3 sequence (DNA): TGTGCCAGCAGTTCTCATTCCTACGAGCAGTACTTC. As protein: CASSSHSYEQYF.

This clone was observed a single time. V gene TRBV7-2 combines with J gene TRBJ2-5, with TRBD1 as a possible D gene (6 bases). Germline loops: CDR1 SGHTA, CDR2 FQGNSA. Between the trimmed V and J ends, which lost 1 base and 0 bases, there was a span of 12 bases. This CDR3 is 16 amino acids long. The CDR3 loop is CASSLDGGRHQETQYF. The CDR3 DNA reads TGTGCCAGCAGCTTAGATGGGGGCAGGCACCAAGAGACCCAGTACTTC. Looking up the rest from reference TRBV7-2 and TRBJ2-5 gives the full variable domain: GAGVSQSPSNKVTEKGKDVELRCDPISGHTALYWYRQSLGQGLEFLIYFQGNSAPDKSGLPSDRFSAERTGGSVSTLTIQRTQQEDSAVYLCASSLDGGRHQETQYFGPGTRLLVL.

This clone was seen a few times. The V gene is TRBV5-1, the J gene TRBJ1-5; D gene ambiguous. Trimming took off 0 bases at V and 2 bases at J, with 9 bases between the two ends. The germline V gene has CDR1 SGHRS and CDR2 YFSETQ. The CDR3 is 15 amino acids. This chain's CDR3 is CASSLDGRGNQPQHF. CDR3 coding DNA: TGCGCCAGCAGCTTGGACGGGAGGGGCAATCAGCCCCAGCATTTT. Full variable domain (rest looked up from reference TRBV5-1 and TRBJ1-5): KAGVTQTPRYLIKTRGQQVTLSCSPISGHRSVSWYQQTPGQGLQFLFEYFSETQRNKGNFPGRFSGRQFSNSRSEMNVSTLELGDSALYLCASSLDGRGNQPQHFGDGTRLSIL.

This sequence joins TRBV2 and TRBJ1-4; the D is unclear. Trimming pared 5 bases from V and 8 bases from J, leaving 12 bases between. This CDR3 contains 13 residues. The germline gives CDR1 SNHLY, CDR2 FYNNEI. The CDR3 DNA follows: TGTGCCAGCAGTTGGGAAAAGGTAGAAAAACTGTTTTTT. Translated, it gives CASSWEKVEKLFF.

The V gene is TRBV2, the J gene TRBJ1-2; 7 nucleotides line up with TRBD1. CDR1 SNHLY and CDR2 FYNNEI come from the germline V gene. The CDR3 runs to 14 residues. Trimming took 8 bases from V and 2 from J; bases not matched to a gene: 8. CDR3: CASALQGLNYGYTF. Here the CDR3 DNA reads TGTGCCAGCGCCCTACAGGGGTTAAACTATGGCTACACCTTC.

About this clone itself: Other DNA sequences from this sample encode an identical CDR3 as well. In nucleotides, the CDR3 is TGTGCCAGCAGTTCACCGGGACAGGGGGCCTACGAGCAGTACTTC. Amino acids: CASSSPGQGAYEQYF. The chain links TRBV28 to TRBJ2-7, with 11 bases fitting TRBD1. The CDR3 extends over 15 amino acids. The germline CDR1 and CDR2 sequences are MDHEN and SYDVKM. V was pared by 4 bases and J by 2 bases, with 4 bases of the junction left unmatched.

The V and J genes are TRBV7-8 and TRBJ2-1, with 9 bases matching TRBD1. With 6 bases clipped from V and 5 bases from J, the junction kept 8 bases outside the gene matches. CDR3 length equals 15 residues. Germline lookup yields CDR1 SGHVS and CDR2 FQNEAQ. The CDR3 loop is CASSATGGIDNEQFF. In nucleotides, the CDR3 is TGTGCCAGCAGTGCGACAGGGGGGATAGACAATGAGCAGTTCTTC.

The gene calls are TRBV7-9 and TRBJ2-5, with D possibly matching TRBD2 (6 bases). Trimming cost V 5 bases and J 3 bases, with 16 bases left between them. The CDR3 is 15 residues long. Germline values: CDR1 SEHNR, CDR2 FQNEAQ (reference sequence). This chain's CDR3 is CASSGQTWGEETQYF. The CDR3 nucleotides read TGTGCCAGCAGCGGACAAACGTGGGGGGAAGAGACCCAGTACTTC.

J is TRBJ2-3 and V is TRBV27; TRBD1 or TRBD2 may be the D gene (7 bases each). Looked up from germline, CDR1 is MNHEY and CDR2 is SMNVEV (reference sequence). The CDR3 has 16 amino acids. V gave up 6 bases and J gave up 4 bases, with 20 bases separating them. CDR3 nucleotide sequence: TGTGCCAGCAGCCCAGGGGGACTACCGGGGGCAGATACGCAGTATTTT. Protein: CASSPGGLPGADTQYF.

CDR3 DNA sequence: TGCAGCGGGACAGGGGGCGTTACAGATACGCAGTATTTT. It specifies CSGTGGVTDTQYF. V gene TRBV29-1 combines with J gene TRBJ2-3; 11 nucleotides match TRBD1. From germline, CDR1 is SQVTM and CDR2 ANQGSEA. The ends lost 7 bases at V and 3 bases at J; junction bases unmatched: 3. This CDR3 contains 13 residues.

This clone appeared once. This chain joins TRBV15 and TRBJ2-5; 7 nucleotides align to TRBD2. With V trimmed by 1 base and J by 2 bases, 4 bases remained unmatched. This CDR3 region has 15 residues. The V gene's germline CDR1 is LNHNV and CDR2 YYDKDF (reference sequence). The CDR3 DNA sequence: TGTGCCACCAGCAGAGTGGGAGCGGGACAAGAGACCCAGTACTTC. Translation: CATSRVGAGQETQYF.

The chain couples TRBV6-5 to TRBJ2-3, with D unresolved. The CDR3 consists of 14 residues. V shed 2 bases and J shed 0 bases, with 6 bases lying between them. Looked up from germline, CDR1 is MNHEY and CDR2 is SVGAGI. The CDR3 DNA reads as TGTGCCAGCAGTTACAGCCCCAGCACAGATACGCAGTATTTT. This sequence encodes CASSYSPSTDTQYF.

V usage is TRBV10-3 and J usage is TRBJ1-4, with D perhaps TRBD1 (6 bases). Germline V CDR1 and CDR2: ENHRY, SYGVKD. Between the trimmed V and J ends, which lost 10 bases and 4 bases, there was a span of 16 bases. The CDR3 length is 14 residues. CDR3: CATSSDRDNEKLFF. The CDR3 DNA reads as TGTGCCACCTCTTCGGACAGAGATAATGAAAAACTGTTTTTT.

The V and J genes are TRBV2 and TRBJ2-1; no firm D call. The V gene lost 4 bases and the J gene lost 8 bases, with 18 bases spanning the gap. The CDR3 contains 15 residues. The V gene's germline CDR1 is SNHLY and CDR2 FYNNEI. CDR3 in amino acids: CASSGRDNFSDEQFF. Here the CDR3 DNA reads TGTGCCAGCAGTGGTCGCGACAACTTCTCCGATGAGCAGTTCTTC.

This clone has a handful of counts. The chain carries TRBV7-6 and TRBJ2-2; D may be TRBD2 (6 bases). The CDR3 has 14 residues. V was shortened by 1 base and J by 6 bases, with 9 bases between the two germline ends. Germline V CDR1 and CDR2: SGHVS, FNYEAQ. This chain's CDR3 is CASSLDSGAGELFF. The CDR3, as DNA: TGTGCCAGCAGCTTAGATAGCGGTGCCGGGGAGCTGTTTTTT.

The V and J genes are TRBV7-3 and TRBJ2-3; 8 nucleotides align to TRBD1. Germline V lookup: CDR1 SGHTA, CDR2 FQGTGA. The CDR3 covers 15 residues. V was pared by 5 bases and J by 8 bases, with 12 bases of the junction left unmatched. CDR3 coding DNA: TGTGCCAGCAGCAGCGGACAGGGAAGAAATGGTACGCAGTATTTT. Translation: CASSSGQGRNGTQYF.

The rearrangement joins TRBV29-1 to TRBJ1-4; 7 bases are a match to TRBD1. Losses at the gene ends were 6 bases for V and 2 bases for J; bases not matched to a gene: 6. The germline gives CDR1 SQVTM, CDR2 ANQGSEA. The length of the CDR3 is 14 residues. Written as DNA, the CDR3 is TGCAGCGTACTCGGACAGGTTACTAATGAAAAACTGTTTTTT. As protein: CSVLGQVTNEKLFF.

This clone was counted a few times. A clone one base away is much larger, so this may be a read error. Different DNA sequences within this sample yield the same CDR3. This sequence joins TRBV2 and TRBJ1-5; 8 nucleotides match TRBD1. The germline gives CDR1 SNHLY, CDR2 FYNNEI. Germline trimming cut 6 bases from V and 2 bases from J; bases unmatched to any gene: 3. The length of the CDR3 is 14 residues. This CDR3 reads CASSETGGNQPQHF. CDR3 in DNA: TGTGCCAGCAGCGAGACAGGGGGCAATCAGCCCCAGCATTTT.

The chain recombines TRBV15 with TRBJ2-1; 10 bases are a match to TRBD2. This CDR3 is 19 amino acids long. The trim removed 1 base at V and 3 bases at J, leaving 12 bases unmatched. Germline V CDR1 and CDR2: LNHNV, YYDKDF (reference sequence). The CDR3 nucleotides read TGTGCCACCAGCAGAGGTCTAGCGGGAGTAAGCGTTGGCTACAATGAGCAGTTCTTC. Translation: CATSRGLAGVSVGYNEQFF.

The genes are TRBV4-1 and TRBJ2-2; TRBD1 matches at 7 bases. Germline trimming cut 0 bases from V and 0 bases from J; bases unmatched to any gene: 1. This CDR3 has 16 residues. Per germline, CDR1 MGHRA and CDR2 YSYEKL. CDR3 protein: CASSQEQGTNTGELFF. CDR3 DNA: TGCGCCAGCAGCCAAGAACAGGGGACGAACACCGGGGAGCTGTTTTTT.

This clone was counted only a few times. The gene calls are TRBV30 and TRBJ1-2; D is uncertain. The CDR3 sequence is 12 residues long. CDR1 is GTSNPN and CDR2 is SVGIG in the germline V gene (reference sequence). Trimming removed 3 bases from V and 4 bases from J, with 9 bases in between. The CDR3 spells CAWRPRGYGYTF. The CDR3 DNA follows: TGTGCCTGGAGGCCCAGAGGCTATGGCTACACCTTC.

The rearrangement uses TRBV10-3 and TRBJ2-1; maybe TRBD2 (5 bases). V was shortened by 0 bases and J by 7 bases, with 13 bases between the two germline ends. The length of the CDR3 is 15 residues. Germline V gene data show CDR1 as ENHRY and CDR2 as SYGVKD. The CDR3 protein is CAISESPREYNEQFF. In DNA form, the CDR3 reads TGTGCCATCAGTGAGTCGCCGAGGGAGTATAATGAGCAGTTCTTC.

The CDR3 region is CASGLGAGYEQYF. For the CDR3, the DNA is TGCGCCAGCGGCCTCGGTGCAGGCTACGAGCAGTACTTC. The chain joins TRBV5-1 to TRBJ2-7; D gene ambiguous. Trimming cost V 7 bases and J 3 bases, with 14 bases left between them. This CDR3 comprises 13 residues. Germline V gene sequence: CDR1 SGHRS, CDR2 YFSETQ.

This rearrangement joins TRBV28 to TRBJ2-1; D perhaps matches TRBD1 (6 bases). The germline V gene has CDR1 MDHEN and CDR2 SYDVKM. V lost 4 bases and J lost 8, with 12 bases in between. This CDR3 is built from 13 residues. CDR3 region: CASSYPGQDEQFF. The CDR3, as DNA: TGTGCCAGCAGTTACCCGGGACAAGATGAGCAGTTCTTC.

This chain uses TRBV28 with TRBJ1-5, with TRBD1 matching 9 bases. V lost 1 base and J lost 7; bases outside the gene matches: 8. CDR1 is MDHEN and CDR2 is SYDVKM in the germline V gene. This CDR3 is built from 16 residues. CDR3 loop: CASSLLGTGFFQPQHF. As DNA, the CDR3 is TGTGCCAGCAGTTTATTAGGGACAGGGTTCTTCCAGCCCCAGCATTTT. Filled out from reference TRBV28 and TRBJ1-5, the complete variable domain reads DVKVTQSSRYLVKRTGEKVFLECVQDMDHENMFWYRQDPGLGLRLIYFSYDVKMKEKGDIPEGYSVSREKKERFSLILESASTNQTSMYLCASSLLGTGFFQPQHFGDGTRLSIL.

This rearrangement joins TRBV28 to TRBJ2-4; D is uncertain. Germline CDR1 reads MDHEN; CDR2 reads SYDVKM. The CDR3 loop spans 14 amino acids. Trimming took off 7 bases at V and 0 bases at J, with 10 bases between the two ends. The CDR3 region is CASTLGSAKNIQYF. CDR3 nucleotides: TGTGCCAGCACCTTGGGGTCAGCCAAAAACATTCAGTACTTC.

The CDR3 DNA reads as TGTGCCAGCAGCGCATACTCCTCTATGAATGAGCAGTTCTTC. This sequence encodes CASSAYSSMNEQFF. The chain employs TRBV7-2 and TRBJ2-1; D unresolved. The CDR3 has 14 amino acids. CDR1 and CDR2 from the germline V gene are SGHTA and FQGNSA. V was cut by 5 bases and J by 7 bases, with 15 bases left in between.

The chain uses TRBV2 and TRBJ2-7; TRBD2 matches 11 bases. The CDR3 covers 15 residues. Trimming removed 6 bases from V and 4 bases from J; junction bases left unmatched: 8. Germline V gene lookup returns CDR1 SNHLY and CDR2 FYNNEI. DNA of the CDR3: TGTGCCAGCAGGTATGGGACTAGCGGACTTTACGAGCAGTACTTC. This translates into CASRYGTSGLYEQYF.